Included here is one TCR beta chain sequence, with context. Its cognate antigen is unknown. The data are from a study of vaccination and CD4 T cells after COVID-19. In the study overall: Cultures acting as controls obtained a CEFX pool, an HIV-1 Nef pool, or no peptide. Whole-study results and caveats: SARS-CoV-2-reactive clonotype medians increased from about 20 to 38, not significantly.

Time point here: late sampling 161 to 241 days after vaccination in three convalescent patients. Treatment reported: roughly 10-day PBMC culture with coronavirus spike peptide pools or control peptides (ViraFEST assay). The Oncomine TCR Beta short-read assay was applied to DNA of cultured CD4+ T cells. TCRdb re-derived calls from the PCR reads in MiXCR, one entry per CDR3 protein. The sample includes 20,000 to 25,000 distinct CDR3 sequences, 46% seen only once; the top ten take 13%. There are 14 residues in the CDR3. V lost 6 bases, J lost 5 bases, and 5 bases stayed unmatched. Germline V lookup: CDR1 MNHEY, CDR2 SVGEGT.

The chain recombines TRBV6-2 or TRBV6-3 with TRBJ1-5, with 9 bases that match TRBD1. The TCR comes from a human donor who had recovered from COVID-19. The sample here was CD4+ T cells from blood, cultured in vitro, taken about 7 months after SARS-CoV-2 vaccination. CDR3 protein: CASRGRDRDQPQHF. The CDR3 DNA follows: TGTGCCAGCAGGGGCCGGGACAGGGATCAGCCCCAGCATTTT.